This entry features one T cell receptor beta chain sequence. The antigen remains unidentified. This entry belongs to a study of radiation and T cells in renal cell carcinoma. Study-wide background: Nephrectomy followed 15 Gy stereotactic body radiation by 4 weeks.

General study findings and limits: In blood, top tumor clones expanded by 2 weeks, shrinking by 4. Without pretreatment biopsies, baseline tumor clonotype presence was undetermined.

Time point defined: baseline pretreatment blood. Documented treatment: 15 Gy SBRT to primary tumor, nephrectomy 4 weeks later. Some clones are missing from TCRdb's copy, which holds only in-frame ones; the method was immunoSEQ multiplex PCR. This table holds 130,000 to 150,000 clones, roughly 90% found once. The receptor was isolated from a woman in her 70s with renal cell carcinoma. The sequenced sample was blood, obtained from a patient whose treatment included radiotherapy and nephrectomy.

This CDR3 is CASSLARRQGTDTQYF. The CDR3 DNA follows: TGCGCCAGCAGCTTGGCCAGGAGACAGGGAACAGATACGCAGTATTTT. The rearrangement links TRBV5-1 to TRBJ2-3; 7 bases agree with TRBD1. The CDR3 spans 16 residues. V lost 0 bases, J lost 3 bases, and 7 bases stayed unmatched. In germline, CDR1 is SGHRS, CDR2 YFSETQ.